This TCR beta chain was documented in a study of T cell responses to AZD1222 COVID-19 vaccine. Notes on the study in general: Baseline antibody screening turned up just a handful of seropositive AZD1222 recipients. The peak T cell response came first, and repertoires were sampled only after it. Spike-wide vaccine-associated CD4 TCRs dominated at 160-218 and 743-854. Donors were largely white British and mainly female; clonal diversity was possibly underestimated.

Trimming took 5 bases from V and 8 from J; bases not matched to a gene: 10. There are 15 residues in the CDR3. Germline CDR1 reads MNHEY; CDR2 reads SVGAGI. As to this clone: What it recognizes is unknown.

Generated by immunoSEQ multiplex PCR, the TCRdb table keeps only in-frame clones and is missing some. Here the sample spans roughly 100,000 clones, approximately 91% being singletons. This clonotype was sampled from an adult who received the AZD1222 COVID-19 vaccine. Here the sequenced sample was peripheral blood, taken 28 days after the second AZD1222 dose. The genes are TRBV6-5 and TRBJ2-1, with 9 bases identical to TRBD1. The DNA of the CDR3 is TGTGCCAGCAGTCGACAGGGGGGGGCCTTGGATGAGCAGTTCTTC. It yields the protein CASSRQGGALDEQFF.